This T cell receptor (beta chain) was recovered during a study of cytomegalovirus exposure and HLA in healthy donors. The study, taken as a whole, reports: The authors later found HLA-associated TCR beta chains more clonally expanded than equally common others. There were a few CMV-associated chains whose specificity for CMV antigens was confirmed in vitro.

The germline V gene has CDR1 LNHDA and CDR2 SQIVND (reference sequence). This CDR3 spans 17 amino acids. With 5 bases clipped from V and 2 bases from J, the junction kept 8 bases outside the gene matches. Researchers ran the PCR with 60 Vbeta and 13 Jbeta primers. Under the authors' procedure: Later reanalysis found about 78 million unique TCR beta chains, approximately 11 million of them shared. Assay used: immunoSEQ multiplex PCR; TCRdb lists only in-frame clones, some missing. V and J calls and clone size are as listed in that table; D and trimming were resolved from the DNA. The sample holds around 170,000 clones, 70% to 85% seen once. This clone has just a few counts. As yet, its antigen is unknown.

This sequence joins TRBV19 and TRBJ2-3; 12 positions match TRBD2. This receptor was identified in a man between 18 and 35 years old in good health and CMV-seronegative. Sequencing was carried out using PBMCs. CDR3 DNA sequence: TGTGCCAGTAGTGCAATAACTAGCGGGGGGATCACAGATACGCAGTATTTT. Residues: CASSAITSGGITDTQYF.